The 2 T cell receptor beta chains reported below all come from one sample, sequenced in a study of control samples from healthy donors and cancer patients (dated by TCRdb to the early 2020s). The method was the immunoSEQ multiplex PCR assay. TCRdb's version of the immuneACCESS table is confined to in-frame rearrangements and falls short of the full clone set. An unresolved V gene accounts for under half of the shortfall where checked; the remainder is of unknown origin. This sample has 150,000 to 200,000 clones in its table, and about 91% of those were observed once. Around 2% of the sample goes to the ten largest clones. The sample taken for sequencing was blood. Receptors originate from a woman aged 40 to 50 in good health.

V gene TRBV12-3 or TRBV12-4 combines with J gene TRBJ1-1, with TRBD1 matching 8 bases. The CDR3 length is 13 residues. The J segment lost 3 bases and the V segment lost 4 bases, leaving 1 base of the junction unmatched. The CDR3 is CASSWDRYTEAFF. The CDR3 nucleotides are TGTGCCAGCAGTTGGGACAGGTACACTGAAGCTTTCTTT.

The V and J genes are TRBV18 and TRBJ2-3, with D possibly matching TRBD1 (5 bases). V lost 0 bases, J lost 6 bases, and 13 bases lay in between. The CDR3 length is 15 residues. The germline V gene encodes CDR1 KGHSH and CDR2 LQKENI. CDR3: CASSPPIGVADTQYF. The DNA for the CDR3 is TGTGCCAGCTCACCACCAATAGGGGTGGCGGATACGCAGTATTTT.